These 21 T cell receptor beta chains share one sample of origin, sequenced in a study of blood T cell repertoires in COVID-19. Profiled with immunoSEQ multiplex PCR; TCRdb holds only in-frame clones, not every one. The sample yields fewer than 200,000 clones, over 65% seen once. Sequencing input: PBMCs or T cells enriched from blood (not recorded which). Receptor source: a woman aged 45-60 years who had recovered from COVID-19.

The gene calls are TRBV30 and TRBJ1-1; no reliable D call. Trimming stripped 4 bases from V and 4 bases from J, with 10 bases between. Germline V gene sequence: CDR1 GTSNPN, CDR2 SVGIG (reference sequence). This CDR3 has 12 amino acids. This CDR3 reads CAWKYRATEAFF. The CDR3 coding sequence is TGTGCCTGGAAGTACAGAGCCACTGAAGCTTTCTTT.

The CDR3 sequence is CASSLGQAQGGIQYF. DNA of the CDR3: TGTGCCAGCAGCTTGGGACAGGCCCAGGGTGGCATTCAGTACTTC. The V call is TRBV7-2, the J call TRBJ2-4; 8 bases are shared with TRBD1. Germline CDR1 and CDR2: SGHTA and FQGNSA. The CDR3 is 15 residues long. Losses at the gene ends were 3 bases for V and 9 bases for J; bases not matched to a gene: 10. The full variable domain, its missing parts supplied by reference TRBV7-2 and TRBJ2-4, is GAGVSQSPSNKVTEKGKDVELRCDPISGHTALYWYRQSLGQGLEFLIYFQGNSAPDKSGLPSDRFSAERTGGSVSTLTIQRTQQEDSAVYLCASSLGQAQGGIQYFGAGTRLSVL.

The rearrangement links TRBV10-3 to TRBJ1-2; D possibly corresponds to TRBD1 (5 bases). Trimming shortened V by 5 bases and J by 5 bases, and 6 bases separated the two germline ends. The CDR3 extends over 11 amino acids. In germline, CDR1 is ENHRY, CDR2 SYGVKD. The CDR3 spells CAISSGYGYTF. In DNA form, the CDR3 reads TGTGCCATCAGTTCAGGGTATGGCTACACCTTC.

The gene calls are TRBV5-1 and TRBJ2-2, with a tentative D call TRBD2 (6 bases). The ends were cut back, 1 base at V and 3 bases at J, with 10 bases in the middle. Germline assignment: CDR1 SGHRS and CDR2 YFSETQ. The CDR3 runs 15 residues. The CDR3 spells CASSLSGSYTGELFF. The CDR3 region has the DNA TGCGCCAGCAGCTTGTCCGGGAGCTACACCGGGGAGCTGTTTTTT.

The chain recombines TRBV4-2 with TRBJ1-2, with 7 bases identical to TRBD1. V dropped 3 bases and J dropped 8; count of bases not matched to a gene: 9. CDR3 length equals 14 residues. CDR1 is LGHNA, CDR2 YNFKEQ, per germline. CDR3: CASSQITGVGGYTF. CDR3 in DNA: TGTGCCAGCAGCCAGATAACAGGGGTAGGGGGCTACACCTTC.

Only one count was recorded for this clone. This chain joins TRBV19 and TRBJ2-1; 10 bases agree with TRBD2. The ends lost 4 bases at V and 4 bases at J; junction bases unmatched: 4. The CDR3 runs to 15 residues. Germline V lookup: CDR1 LNHDA, CDR2 SQIVND (reference sequence). The chain's CDR3 is CASSTLAGVYNEQFF. CDR3 bases: TGTGCCAGTAGTACTCTAGCGGGGGTATACAATGAGCAGTTCTTC.

The chain couples TRBV7-9 to TRBJ2-5, with unresolved D. The V gene's germline CDR1 is SEHNR and CDR2 FQNEAQ (reference sequence). Trimming removed 4 bases from V and 5 bases from J, with 2 bases in between. This CDR3 region has 10 residues. CDR3 protein: CASSSETQYF. The DNA of the CDR3 is TGTGCCAGCAGCTCTGAGACCCAGTACTTC.

The chain recombines TRBV3-1 (or the pseudogene TRBV3-2) with TRBJ1-2, with TRBD1 matching 7 bases. CDR1 and CDR2 from the germline V gene are LGHDT and YNNKEL (reference sequence). The CDR3 runs to 17 residues. The ends lost 1 base at V and 2 bases at J; junction bases unmatched: 10. CDR3 region: CASSQAYLTGANYGYTF. In nucleotides, the CDR3 is TGTGCCAGCAGCCAAGCTTACCTTACAGGGGCCAACTATGGCTACACCTTC.

The chain carries TRBV7-9 and TRBJ2-7; TRBD1 agrees at 7 bases. The CDR3 is 15 amino acids. Germline CDR1 SEHNR, CDR2 FQNEAQ (reference sequence). J gave up 3 bases and V 4 bases, and 9 bases lay outside the gene matches. The CDR3: CASSWRRDSYYEQYV. The DNA for the CDR3 is TGTGCCAGCAGCTGGCGCCGGGACAGCTACTACGAGCAGTACGTC.

The genes are TRBV2 and TRBJ2-5; TRBD2 might be the D (6 bases). This CDR3 is 12 amino acids long. Germline assignment: CDR1 SNHLY and CDR2 FYNNEI. Trimming pared 8 bases from V and 6 bases from J, leaving 13 bases between. CDR3 coding DNA: TGTGCCAGCGGGACTGCGGGCCAGACCCAGTACTTC. Its protein is CASGTAGQTQYF.

In DNA, the CDR3 is TGTGCCAGCAGCCACAGGCAGGGCGTTCTCAATGAGCAGTTCTTC. Amino acid sequence: CASSHRQGVLNEQFF. The chain has TRBV13 and TRBJ2-1; a weak D match, TRBD1 (5 bases). This CDR3 spans 15 amino acids. The germline gives CDR1 PRHDT, CDR2 FYEKMQ (reference sequence). Trimming removed 5 bases at V and 6 bases at J, with 17 bases between.

V and J are TRBV5-4 and TRBJ2-3, with a weak D call TRBD1 (6 bases). The germline V and J ends were trimmed by 0 bases and 1 base, with 6 bases remaining between them. CDR1 SGHNT and CDR2 YYREEE come from the germline V gene (reference sequence). The CDR3 covers 14 residues. CDR3 in DNA: TGTGCCAGCAGCTTGGGGGGGCGCACAGATACGCAGTATTTT. The encoded protein is CASSLGGRTDTQYF.

About this clone itself: The junction departs from germline at one end; a sequencing error may be responsible. The chain couples TRBV3-1 (or the pseudogene TRBV3-2) to TRBJ2-5, with 7 bases that match TRBD1. The CDR3 consists of 15 residues. Germline values: CDR1 LGHDT, CDR2 YNNKEL (reference sequence). The CDR3 DNA sequence: TGTGCCAGCAACCAAAACCTAGGGGGCAGGGAGACCCAGTACTTC. Protein sequence: CASNQNLGGRETQYF.

The chain links TRBV6-2 or TRBV6-3 to TRBJ2-7; the D gene is possibly TRBD2 (6 bases). V was clipped by 3 bases and J by 3 bases, with 15 bases between them. This CDR3 comprises 15 residues. Germline values: CDR1 MNHEY, CDR2 SVGEGT. The CDR3 DNA reads TGTGCCAGCAGTTATAGGCGGGGAAGAGGCTACGAGCAGTACGTC. This translates into CASSYRRGRGYEQYV.

The chain is built from TRBV11-2 and TRBJ1-1; D might be TRBD1 (5 bases). Germline V lookup: CDR1 SGHAT, CDR2 FQNNGV. Trimming removed 8 bases from V and 1 base from J, with 14 bases in between. The CDR3 sequence is 14 residues long. CDR3 in DNA: TGTGCCAGCTCCCCGGCGGGGGGGAACACTGAAGCTTTCTTT. This translates into CASSPAGGNTEAFF.

The rearrangement uses TRBV7-9 and TRBJ1-2; D is unclear. The CDR3 runs to 13 residues. Between the trimmed V and J ends, which lost 5 bases and 3 bases, there was a span of 10 bases. Germline V lookup: CDR1 SEHNR, CDR2 FQNEAQ (reference sequence). The CDR3 DNA reads TGTGCCAGCAGCCTACCCGTAGACTATGGCTACACCTTC. Protein sequence: CASSLPVDYGYTF.

J is TRBJ2-2 and V is TRBV7-8; 9 bases are a match to TRBD1. This CDR3 contains 15 residues. V lost 6 bases and J lost 6; bases outside the gene matches: 8. Germline loops: CDR1 SGHVS, CDR2 FQNEAQ. This CDR3 reads CASRPDRGGPGELFF. CDR3 DNA sequence: TGTGCCAGCAGGCCGGACAGGGGAGGCCCCGGGGAGCTGTTTTTT.

In its sample, this clone was seen once. The chain employs TRBV5-1 and TRBJ2-3; D may be TRBD2 (6 bases). The CDR3 is 17 amino acids. Trimming stripped 2 bases from V and 1 base from J, with 17 bases between. CDR1 is SGHRS and CDR2 is YFSETQ in the germline V gene. DNA for the CDR3: TGCGCCAGCAGCTTTGGAGCGGGCGGTGTTGGCACAGATACGCAGTATTTT. Its protein product is CASSFGAGGVGTDTQYF.

This chain links TRBV7-2 with TRBJ1-5; tentative D call: TRBD1 (5 bases). Germline CDR1 and CDR2: SGHTA and FQGNSA. V gave up 1 base and J gave up 1 base, with 11 bases separating them. The CDR3 length is 16 residues. The CDR3 region has the DNA TGTGCCAGCAGCTTAGGGGGCACAGCCAGCAATCAGCCCCAGCATTTT. Protein sequence: CASSLGGTASNQPQHF.

This chain links TRBV7-2 with TRBJ2-7, with 9 nucleotides matching TRBD2. This CDR3 is built from 16 residues. With V trimmed by 1 base and J by 6 bases, 10 bases remained unmatched. Germline V gene lookup returns CDR1 SGHTA and CDR2 FQGNSA. Here the CDR3 DNA reads TGTGCCAGCAGCTTAGGGGGCGGGAGGGCTAATGGCGAGCAGTACGTC. Its translation is CASSLGGGRANGEQYV.

The count of this clone is one. CDR3 amino acids: CASSLGGTLNTEAFF. As DNA, the CDR3 is TGTGCCAGCAGCTTAGGAGGCACCCTGAACACTGAAGCTTTCTTT. The chain carries TRBV11-3 and TRBJ1-1; D is unclear. The CDR3 runs 15 residues. V was shortened by 1 base and J by 0 bases, with 9 bases between the two germline ends. The germline gives CDR1 SGHNT, CDR2 YENEEA.